These T cell receptor beta chains were read from a single sample in a study of blood T cell repertoires in COVID-19. Using immunoSEQ multiplex PCR, the repertoire was profiled, and TCRdb retains in-frame clones only, with some absent. The sample carries some 180,000 clones, approximately 83% recorded once. Sequenced sample: peripheral blood. The source of these receptors is a man aged 65 to 85 with active or convalescent COVID-19. The CDR3 runs from the conserved cysteine through the conserved F or W. The D gene is left open where the match is weak. Clone size is not always given. Where it is, it says once, few, many or a class for expanded clones.

D	V	size	J	DNA	CDR3
TRBD2	TRBV5-6	-	TRBJ2-1	TGTGCCAGCAGCTTGGTAGCGGGGGGGAGCAATGAGCAGTTCTTC	CASSLVAGGSNEQFF
-	TRBV7-2	-	TRBJ2-1	TGTGCCAGCAGCCCAGCGGCGGAGCAGTTCTTC	CASSPAAEQFF
-	TRBV3-1/TRBV3-2	-	TRBJ2-7	TGTGCCAGCAGCCGCCGAACAGGGGGCCGGGGGGGCGAGCAGTACTTC	CASSRRTGGRGGEQYF
-	TRBV7-8	-	TRBJ1-1	TGTGCCAGCAGCTCCCGAGGGCGGACGGTGAACACTGAAGCTTTCTTT	CASSSRGRTVNTEAFF
TRBD1	TRBV6-2/TRBV6-3	-	TRBJ2-3	TGTGCCAGCAGTTACTTCGACAGGGGGCCCGCAGATACGCAGTATTTT	CASSYFDRGPADTQYF
TRBD2	TRBV10-1	-	TRBJ2-3	TGCGCCAGCAGCCGGACTAGCGGGGGAGATACAGATACGCAGTATTTT	CASSRTSGGDTDTQYF
TRBD1	TRBV7-2	-	TRBJ1-1	TGTGCCAGCAGCTTGGACAGGGGACAGAACACTGAAGCTTTCTTT	CASSLDRGQNTEAFF
TRBD1	TRBV18	-	TRBJ1-2	TGTGCCAGCTCCGCGACAGGGGGTGGAAATGGCTACACCTTC	CASSATGGGNGYTF
-	TRBV18	-	TRBJ1-1	TGTGCCAGCTCCCCGAGCAGGTTAAGGTTACGCACTGAAGCTTTCTTT	CASSPSRLRLRTEAFF
TRBD1	TRBV4-3	-	TRBJ2-5	TGCGCCAGCAGCCAAGATTGGTTGGCAGGGGGCGATGGGAGGCGAGAGACCCAGTACTTC	CASSQDWLAGGDGRRETQYF
TRBD1	TRBV7-7	once	TRBJ2-1	TGTGCTAGCAGCTGGGGGACAGGCGAATACAATGAGCAGTTCTTC	CASSWGTGEYNEQFF
-	TRBV19	-	TRBJ1-5	TGTGCCAGTCAACAGGGATTGGGGCAGCCCCAGCATTTT	CASQQGLGQPQHF
-	TRBV9	-	TRBJ1-4	TGTGCCAGCAGCGCATCCGGGTCTCCTAATGAAAAACTGTTTTTT	CASSASGSPNEKLFF
-	TRBV7-2	-	TRBJ2-5	TGTGCCAGCAGGGAAACAGGAGCGGGGACCCAGTACTTC	CASRETGAGTQYF
TRBD1	TRBV24-1	-	TRBJ1-4	TGTGCCACCAGTGATGGCACAGGGGGCGGTTATGAAAAACTGTTTTTT	CATSDGTGGGYEKLFF
-	TRBV5-6	-	TRBJ1-2	TGTGCCAGCAGCAGGGGAAGCGGCTACACCTTC	CASSRGSGYTF
TRBD1	TRBV5-1	once	TRBJ2-1	TGCGCCAGCAGAAAGGGACAGTCCTACAATGAGCAGTTCTTC	CASRKGQSYNEQFF
TRBD1	TRBV27	once	TRBJ1-1	TGTGCCAGCAGTTTATGGGGGGGGACAGGGGGAAAGGGGACTGAAGCTTTCTTT	CASSLWGGTGGKGTEAFF
TRBD2	TRBV29-1	-	TRBJ2-1	TGCAGCGTTCCCCGGACTAGCGTATTGGACAATGAGCAGTTCTTC	CSVPRTSVLDNEQFF
TRBD1	TRBV6-5	-	TRBJ2-7	TGTGCCAGCAGAAGACCGGGACAGTTCCACGAGCAGTACTTC	CASRRPGQFHEQYF
-	TRBV18	once	TRBJ2-2	TGTGCCAGCTCACAGGGGTTAGCGAACACCGGGGAGCTGTTTTTT	CASSQGLANTGELFF
-	TRBV7-2	-	TRBJ1-2	TGTGCCAGCAGCTCCCAAAGGGGGGGCGGCTATGGCTACACCTTC	CASSSQRGGGYGYTF
-	TRBV29-1	once	TRBJ1-4	TGCAGCGTTGAGGGGCAGGGTGGGGAAAAACTGTTTTTT	CSVEGQGGEKLFF
TRBD1	TRBV5-1	-	TRBJ1-3	TGCGCCAGCAGCCTCCGACCGCAGGGGGCGCGGGGAAACACCATATATTTT	CASSLRPQGARGNTIYF
-	TRBV18	-	TRBJ1-1	TGTGCCAGCTCACCCGACAGGAGGAACACTGAAGCTTTCTTT	CASSPDRRNTEAFF
TRBD1	TRBV3-1/TRBV3-2	few	TRBJ2-6	TGTGCCAGCAGCCCCCATCAGGGACAGGGTCTGGCTGGGGCCAACGTCCTGACTTTC	CASSPHQGQGLAGANVLTF
TRBD1	TRBV5-5	-	TRBJ2-6	TGTGCCAGCAGCTTGCCTCGGGACAGAAGAGATAGCTCTGGGGCCAACGTCCTGACTTTC	CASSLPRDRRDSSGANVLTF
TRBD1	TRBV5-1	once	TRBJ2-7	TGCGCCAGCAGCTTACAGGGGGGTGTGGGCGAGCAGTACTTC	CASSLQGGVGEQYF
-	TRBV6-4	-	TRBJ2-7	TGTGCCAGCAGTGAATTACCTGGGAGCTCCTACGAGCAGTACTTC	CASSELPGSSYEQYF
-	TRBV6-2/TRBV6-3	-	TRBJ1-4	TGTGCCAGCAGTTACTCGAATCCGGTTGCGGCTAATGAAAAACTGTTTTTT	CASSYSNPVAANEKLFF
-	TRBV11-2	-	TRBJ1-5	TGTGCCAGCAGCCCCCAGGGCGACCAGCCCCAGCATTTT	CASSPQGDQPQHF
TRBD1	TRBV28	-	TRBJ1-6	TGTGCCAGCAGGACAGGGGGCGGACCCCTCCACTTT	CASRTGGGPLHF
-	TRBV25-1	few	TRBJ1-4	TGTGCCAGCAGTGAATATTTTGCGATAACGAATGAAAAACTGTTTTTT	CASSEYFAITNEKLFF
-	TRBV7-2	-	TRBJ1-2	TGTGCCAGCAGCTTAGTAGGGGGTGGGGCTGGCTACACCTTC	CASSLVGGGAGYTF
-	TRBV28	few	TRBJ1-1	TGTGCCAGCAGCCGGGGGAGGCTGAACACTGAAGCTTTCTTT	CASSRGRLNTEAFF
TRBD1	TRBV18	-	TRBJ1-1	TGTGCCAGCTCACCAGGGACAGGGAATTTTGAAGCTTTCTTT	CASSPGTGNFEAFF
-	TRBV19	-	TRBJ1-6	TGTGCCAGTAGTATCCGGACATTTTCTTCACCCCTCCACTTT	CASSIRTFSSPLHF
-	TRBV29-1	-	TRBJ2-6	TGCAGCGCTCTCTCTGGGGCCAACGTCCTGACTTTC	CSALSGANVLTF
-	TRBV3-1/TRBV3-2	-	TRBJ2-5	TGTGCCAGCAGCCCACCGTGGGGCGGGAAACAAGAGACCCAGTACTTC	CASSPPWGGKQETQYF
TRBD1	TRBV28	-	TRBJ1-6	TGTGCCAGCAGTTTAGATTACCGGGACAGGTTTAATTCACCCCTCCACTTT	CASSLDYRDRFNSPLHF
-	TRBV7-8	-	TRBJ1-5	TGTGCCAGCAGCTTGGAACATTCCAGCGATCAGCCCCAGCATTTT	CASSLEHSSDQPQHF
-	TRBV19	-	TRBJ2-5	TGTGCCAGTAGTACACAGCGGCGGGAGACCCAGTACTTC	CASSTQRRETQYF
TRBD1	TRBV19	-	TRBJ2-7	TGTGCCAGTAGTCTCAGGGACAGGGGATTCGACGAGCAGTACTTC	CASSLRDRGFDEQYF
TRBD1	TRBV18	-	TRBJ1-1	TGTGCCAGCTCACAGGGACAGGCGGTCACTGAAGCTTTCTTT	CASSQGQAVTEAFF
TRBD1	TRBV12-5	-	TRBJ2-7	TGTGCTAGTGGTCTCGCACAGGGGGAGCAGTACTTC	CASGLAQGEQYF
TRBD1	TRBV5-1	few	TRBJ2-2	TGCGGATCAGGGACAGGGATCGGCACCGGGGAGCTGTTTTTT	CGSGTGIGTGELFF
TRBD2	TRBV5-1	few	TRBJ2-1	TGCGCCAGCAGCATGCTAGCGGGAGAACTCAATGAGCAGTTCTTC	CASSMLAGELNEQFF
TRBD1	TRBV27	-	TRBJ2-6	TGTGCCAGCAGTTTATGGGGACAGGGGGCTGCTGGGGCCAACGTCCTGACTTTC	CASSLWGQGAAGANVLTF
TRBD1	TRBV28	-	TRBJ1-2	TGTGCCAGCAGTCGACAGGGGGCAACCTATGGCTACACCTTC	CASSRQGATYGYTF
TRBD2	TRBV19	few	TRBJ2-2	TGTGCCAGTTCAACGGGGTATGGCGGGAGGCAAACCGGGGAGCTGTTTTTT	CASSTGYGGRQTGELFF
-	TRBV6-2/TRBV6-3	few	TRBJ2-7	TGTGCCAGCAGTTACTCGGCTAGCGATCGGGACGAGCAGTACTTC	CASSYSASDRDEQYF
-	TRBV15	once	TRBJ1-1	TGTGCCACCAGCAGAGCCAGGTTGAACACTGAAGCTTTCTTT	CATSRARLNTEAFF
-	TRBV6-1	few	TRBJ1-1	TGTGCCAGCAGTGAATGGGGCCTGAACACTGAAGCTTTCTTT	CASSEWGLNTEAFF
TRBD2	TRBV28	-	TRBJ2-7	TGTGCCAGCAGTGGGGGACTAGCGCGTACCTACGAGCAGTACTTC	CASSGGLARTYEQYF
TRBD1	TRBV6-5	-	TRBJ2-7	TGTGCCAGCAGTTACGGTCCGGACAGGGCCAACGAGCAGTACTTC	CASSYGPDRANEQYF